The rows below give T cell receptor beta chains drawn from one sample of a study of cytomegalovirus exposure and HLA in healthy donors. Sequenced by immunoSEQ multiplex PCR; TCRdb stores in-frame clones only, minus some. This sample has 150,000 or so clones; about three quarters occur once, and the top ten carry around 1.5%. The source material was PBMCs. Receptors originate from a female donor in good health and CMV-seronegative. Each CDR3 is given with its conserved first and last residue. D genes are given only for firm matches. Part of the rows lack a size; the others show once, few, many or a class for expanded clones.

TRBJ2-3 | TRBV27 | NA | TRBD2 | CASSLSSGGAVDTQYF | TGTGCCAGCAGTTTGTCTAGCGGGGGGGCCGTAGATACGCAGTATTTT
TRBJ1-2 | TRBV7-9 | NA | NA | CASSLAQTASSYGYTF | TGTGCCAGCAGCTTAGCGCAGACAGCCTCCAGCTATGGCTACACCTTC
TRBJ2-7 | TRBV11-2 | NA | NA | CASSLGRTYEQYF | TGTGCCAGCAGCCTCGGCAGGACCTACGAGCAGTACTTC
TRBJ2-7 | TRBV5-1 | once | NA | CASSLYGVREVYEQYF | TGCGCCAGCAGCTTGTACGGCGTAAGAGAGGTCTACGAGCAGTACTTC
TRBJ1-1 | TRBV7-9 | NA | NA | CASSLGVSGAANTEAFF | TGTGCCAGCAGCTTAGGCGTTAGCGGAGCGGCGAACACTGAAGCTTTCTTT
TRBJ2-1 | TRBV6-5 | few | NA | CASSYQSSGDNEQFF | TGTGCCAGCAGTTACCAGAGTAGCGGAGACAATGAGCAGTTCTTC
TRBJ1-1 | TRBV4-1 | many | NA | CASSPREITEAFF | TGCGCCAGCAGCCCCCGAGAGATAACTGAAGCTTTCTTT
TRBJ1-2 | TRBV6-5 | NA | NA | CASSLGVNGYTF | TGTGCCAGCAGTCTCGGGGTAAATGGCTACACCTTC
TRBJ1-5 | TRBV6-5 | NA | TRBD1 | CASRRDRESNQPQHF | TGTGCCAGCAGGCGGGACAGAGAAAGCAATCAGCCCCAGCATTTT
TRBJ2-1 | TRBV9 | NA | TRBD2 | CASLTSGTNEQFF | TGTGCCAGTCTGACTAGCGGGACTAATGAGCAGTTCTTC
TRBJ2-1 | TRBV5-6 | once | TRBD2 | CASSLKASGENEQFF | TGTGCCAGCAGCTTGAAAGCTAGCGGGGAGAATGAGCAGTTCTTC
TRBJ1-1 | TRBV2 | NA | TRBD1 | CASSSWTGGTEAFF | TGTGCCAGCAGTTCCTGGACAGGGGGCACTGAAGCTTTCTTT
TRBJ2-7 | TRBV5-4 | NA | NA | CASSAQGNSYEQYF | TGTGCCAGCAGCGCTCAGGGTAACTCCTACGAGCAGTACTTC
TRBJ1-5 | TRBV19 | NA | NA | CASAQGYSNQPQHF | TGTGCCAGTGCACAGGGATATAGCAATCAGCCCCAGCATTTT
TRBJ1-1 | TRBV6-6 | NA | TRBD1 | CASRIQGAQNTEAFF | TGTGCCAGCAGAATCCAGGGGGCCCAGAACACTGAAGCTTTCTTT
TRBJ2-1 | TRBV12-5 | NA | TRBD2 | CASGLTSDTYNEQFF | TGTGCTAGTGGCCTGACTAGCGATACTTACAATGAGCAGTTCTTC
TRBJ2-2 | TRBV6-5 | few | TRBD1 | CASSYDRVLPPGELFF | TGTGCCAGCAGTTACGACAGGGTGCTACCCCCCGGGGAGCTGTTTTTT
TRBJ1-2 | TRBV18 | NA | TRBD1 | CASSQGQGVYGYTF | TGTGCCAGCTCACAAGGACAGGGGGTCTATGGCTACACCTTC
TRBJ2-3 | TRBV19 | NA | NA | CASSNRADTQYF | TGTGCCAGTAGTAACCGGGCAGATACGCAGTATTTT
TRBJ2-6 | TRBV6-1 | NA | TRBD2 | CASSERTSGESGANVLTF | TGTGCCAGCAGTGAAAGGACTAGCGGGGAATCTGGGGCCAACGTCCTGACTTTC
TRBJ2-7 | TRBV7-9 | NA | TRBD2 | CASSPGTSVYEQYF | TGTGCCAGCAGCCCAGGGACTAGCGTCTACGAGCAGTACTTC
TRBJ2-7 | TRBV5-6 | NA | NA | CASSSPGQGYEQYF | TGTGCCAGCAGCTCCCCGGGACAAGGCTACGAGCAGTACTTC
TRBJ2-1 | TRBV5-1 | NA | TRBD1 | CASSGRTRTGDEQFF | TGCGCCAGCAGCGGAAGGACTAGGACAGGGGATGAGCAGTTCTTC
TRBJ1-2 | TRBV30 | NA | NA | CAWSLGQRDTYGYTF | TGTGCCTGGAGCTTGGGCCAACGGGACACGTATGGCTACACCTTC
TRBJ2-1 | TRBV9 | NA | NA | CASSVDQGSGNEQFF | TGTGCCAGCAGCGTAGACCAGGGATCGGGTAATGAGCAGTTCTTC
TRBJ2-5 | TRBV28 | NA | TRBD1 | CASSDDRGSLKSETQYF | TGTGCCAGCAGTGATGACAGGGGGTCTCTTAAGTCGGAGACCCAGTACTTC
TRBJ2-7 | TRBV5-1 | NA | TRBD1 | CASSSSRQGWGQYF | TGCGCCAGCAGCTCCTCTCGACAGGGGTGGGGGCAGTACTTC
TRBJ2-7 | TRBV28 | NA | NA | CASSPMLTGTTYEQYF | TGTGCCAGCAGCCCTATGCTGACAGGAACAACCTACGAGCAGTACTTC
TRBJ1-1 | TRBV5-1 | NA | NA | CASSQRPTEAFF | TGCGCCAGCAGTCAGAGGCCCACTGAAGCTTTCTTT
TRBJ1-3 | TRBV6-5 | NA | NA | CASSYGTTGNTIYF | TGTGCCAGCAGTTACGGCACTACTGGAAACACCATATATTTT
TRBJ2-3 | TRBV7-6 | NA | TRBD2 | CASSLGLAGGTDTQYF | TGTGCCAGCAGCTTAGGACTAGCGGGGGGCACAGATACGCAGTATTTT
TRBJ1-6 | TRBV5-6 | NA | NA | CASSRGGDVYNSPLHF | TGTGCCAGCAGCCGAGGGGGGGATGTCTATAATTCACCCCTCCACTTT
TRBJ1-1 | TRBV6-6 | few | NA | CASSPPRTENTEAFF | TGTGCCAGCAGTCCCCCTAGAACGGAGAACACTGAAGCTTTCTTT
TRBJ1-1 | TRBV11-1 | NA | NA | CASSLARYGGLNTEAFF | TGTGCCAGCAGCTTAGCGAGGTATGGGGGGTTGAACACTGAAGCTTTCTTT
TRBJ1-1 | TRBV28 | NA | TRBD1 | CASSLLQTGGNTEAFF | TGTGCCAGCAGTTTACTACAGACAGGGGGGAACACTGAAGCTTTCTTT
TRBJ2-5 | TRBV11-3 | NA | NA | CASSTPRQETQYF | TGTGCCAGCAGCACTCCCCGCCAAGAGACCCAGTACTTC
TRBJ1-2 | TRBV28 | NA | TRBD1 | CASSGGGQGQDGYTF | TGTGCCAGCAGTGGGGGAGGACAGGGACAAGACGGCTACACCTTC
TRBJ2-7 | TRBV5-1 | NA | TRBD1 | CASSPGQGPPTYEQYF | TGCGCCAGCAGCCCCGGACAGGGGCCTCCAACCTACGAGCAGTACTTC
TRBJ1-1 | TRBV7-8 | NA | NA | CASSVGRDTEAFF | TGTGCCAGCAGCGTCGGGAGAGACACTGAAGCTTTCTTT
TRBJ2-7 | TRBV28 | NA | NA | CASSFSYEQYF | TGTGCCAGCAGCTTCAGCTACGAGCAGTACTTC
TRBJ1-6 | TRBV6-1 | NA | NA | CASSGGRNSPLHF | TGTGCCAGCAGCGGGGGAAGGAATTCACCCCTCCACTTT